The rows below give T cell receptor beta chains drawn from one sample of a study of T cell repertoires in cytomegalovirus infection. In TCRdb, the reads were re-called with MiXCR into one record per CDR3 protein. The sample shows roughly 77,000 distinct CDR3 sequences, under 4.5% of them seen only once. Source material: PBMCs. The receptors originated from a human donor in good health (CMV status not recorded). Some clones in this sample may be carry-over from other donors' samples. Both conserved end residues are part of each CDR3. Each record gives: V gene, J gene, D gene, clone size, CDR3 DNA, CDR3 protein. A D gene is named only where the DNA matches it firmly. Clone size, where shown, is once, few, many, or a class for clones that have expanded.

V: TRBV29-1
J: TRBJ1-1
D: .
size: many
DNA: TGCAGCGTTCCCAGGAACACTGAAGCTTTCTTT
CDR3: CSVPRNTEAFF

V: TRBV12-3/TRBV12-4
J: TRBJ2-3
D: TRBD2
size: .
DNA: TGTGCCAGCAGTTTGATTCGAGCGGGGGCCACAGATACGCAGTATTTT
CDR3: CASSLIRAGATDTQYF

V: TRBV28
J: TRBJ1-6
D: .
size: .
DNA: TGTGCCAGCAGTTTAAGGGCAGGGAGGAATTCACCCCTCCACTTT
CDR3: CASSLRAGRNSPLHF

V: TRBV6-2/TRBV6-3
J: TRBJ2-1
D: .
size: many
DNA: TGTGCCAGCAGTTACGGTAGTAGTGAGCAGTTCTTC
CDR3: CASSYGSSEQFF

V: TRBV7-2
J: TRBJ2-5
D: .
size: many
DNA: TGTGCCAGCAGCCGTGCCGCGGGAAACCAAGAGACCCAGTACTTC
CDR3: CASSRAAGNQETQYF

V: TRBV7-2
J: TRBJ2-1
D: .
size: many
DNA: TGTGCCAGCAGCCCGAAAGGGGGGGGAGACAATGAGCAGTTCTTC
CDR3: CASSPKGGGDNEQFF

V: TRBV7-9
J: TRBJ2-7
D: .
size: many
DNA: TGTGCCAGCAGCGTGAGTCAGGGGCACGAGCAGTACTTC
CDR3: CASSVSQGHEQYF

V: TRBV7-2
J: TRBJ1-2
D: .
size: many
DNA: TGTGCCAGCAGCCCCCGGGCATCGCCTGGGGGCTACACCTTC
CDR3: CASSPRASPGGYTF

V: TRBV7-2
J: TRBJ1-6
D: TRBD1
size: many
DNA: TGTGCCAGCAGTTATGACAGGGGGTTCGGTTCACCCCTCCACTTT
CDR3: CASSYDRGFGSPLHF

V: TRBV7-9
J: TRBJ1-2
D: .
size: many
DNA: TGTGCCAGCAGCTCTACAGGCCCCTTGGGCTACACCTTC
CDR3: CASSSTGPLGYTF

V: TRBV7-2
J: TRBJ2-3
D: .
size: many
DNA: TGTGCCAGCAGCTTAGTCCAGGGCGGGGCCTATACGCAGTATTTT
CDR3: CASSLVQGGAYTQYF

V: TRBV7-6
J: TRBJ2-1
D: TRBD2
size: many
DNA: TGTGCCAGCAGCTTAGCCTCCGGGGAGGGCCGGAATGAGCAGTTCTTC
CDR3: CASSLASGEGRNEQFF

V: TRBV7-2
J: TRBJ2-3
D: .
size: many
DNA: TGTGCCAGCAGCCCCGGAGCGAACGGGCTCACAGATACGCAGTATTTT
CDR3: CASSPGANGLTDTQYF

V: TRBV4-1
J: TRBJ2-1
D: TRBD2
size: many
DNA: TGCGCCAGCAGCCAAGAGACTAGCGGGAGGAACAATGAGCAGTTCTTC
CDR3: CASSQETSGRNNEQFF

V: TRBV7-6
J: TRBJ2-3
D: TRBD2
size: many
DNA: TGTGCCAGCAGCTCAGGAGGGCCGGGACTAGCGGGCACTAGCACAGATACGCAGTATTTT
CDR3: CASSSGGPGLAGTSTDTQYF

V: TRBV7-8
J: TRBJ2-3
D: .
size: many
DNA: TGTGCCAGCAGCTTCAGTCCGGACGATACGCAGTATTTT
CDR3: CASSFSPDDTQYF

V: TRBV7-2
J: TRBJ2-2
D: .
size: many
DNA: TGTGCCAGCAGCCTCAGTCAAATGCCCGGGGAGCTGTTTTTT
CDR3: CASSLSQMPGELFF

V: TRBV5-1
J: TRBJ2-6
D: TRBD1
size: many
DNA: TGCGCCAGCAGCTCGTTCGGGACAGGAAGCTCTGGGGCCAACGTCCTGACTTTC
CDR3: CASSSFGTGSSGANVLTF